The T cell receptor (beta chain) under discussion was sequenced for a study of cytomegalovirus exposure and HLA in healthy donors. Study summary: An early data release held 75 million to 100 million unique TCRs from HLA-typed donors.

PCR amplification relied on 60 Vbeta primers (plus 13 Jbeta primers). Generated by immunoSEQ multiplex PCR, the TCRdb table keeps only in-frame clones and is missing some. There are about 180,000 clones in the sample; roughly 85% occur only once, and 0.65% to 0.75% lies in the top ten. Findings of the study overall: It was reported in a later analysis that an Asian-associated ancestry cluster showed fewer N-insertions than the 666-donor mean. Most TCR sequences proved rare, with some public TCRs found in many donors. The authors later linked a missense DCLRE1C variant to TCR beta V- and J-gene trimming.

The CDR3 runs 13 residues. Germline V CDR1 and CDR2: GTSNPN, SVGIG (reference sequence). Trimming cost V 3 bases and J 4 bases, with 12 bases left between them. A remark on this clone: The antigen is undetermined.

The rearrangement links TRBV30 to TRBJ1-1, with D possibly matching TRBD1 (5 bases). The sequenced sample consisted of PBMCs. The receptor was derived from a woman between 35 and 50 years old in good health and CMV-seronegative. The CDR3 spells CAWRTDTFTEAFF. The CDR3 DNA sequence: TGTGCCTGGAGGACAGACACGTTCACTGAAGCTTTCTTT.